This T cell receptor (beta chain) was obtained from a study of vaccination and CD4 T cells after COVID-19. With the Oncomine TCR Beta short-read assay, DNA from cultured CD4+ T cells was sequenced. The template was genomic DNA from cultured CD4+ T cells. TCRdb ran MiXCR on the PCR reads and lists one entry per CDR3 protein. Of about 7,000 distinct CDR3 sequences in the sample, around 33% were seen once. Treatment denoted: approximately 9-day PBMC culture with coronavirus spike peptide pools or control peptides (ViraFEST assay). The unexposed donor's CD4+ T cells were collected before the COVID-19 pandemic (2011-2018). Between the trimmed V and J ends, which lost 4 bases and 2 bases, there was a span of 15 bases. Germline-derived CDR1 and CDR2 are MNHEY and SVGEGT. This CDR3 comprises 16 residues. This clonotype has just a few counts. Its antigen is currently unknown.

The V gene is TRBV6-2 or TRBV6-3, the J gene TRBJ1-5, with D maybe TRBD1 (5 bases). The source is a human donor in good health. What was sequenced was CD4+ T cells from blood, cultured in vitro. The CDR3 region is CASSSPRGGGNQPQHF. In DNA, the CDR3 is TGTGCCAGCAGTTCCCCGAGGGGAGGCGGCAATCAGCCCCAGCATTTT.